These 29 T cell receptor beta chains were sequenced from one sample in a study of OX40 agonist ivuxolimab in advanced cancers. Here immunoSEQ multiplex PCR was the method, and the copy in TCRdb shows in-frame clones only, minus some. The table includes 30,000 to 40,000 clones, roughly 89% detected once. Specimen: CD4+ or CD8+ T cells sorted from blood, collected in a trial of the OX40 agonist ivuxolimab. The receptors shown here come from an adult with an advanced solid tumor such as melanoma, head and neck, liver or kidney cancer.

This chain joins TRBV4-2 and TRBJ2-3; TRBD1 aligns across 10 bases. CDR1 and CDR2 (germline): LGHNA, YNFKEQ. The CDR3 contains 14 residues. The V and J ends lost 1 base and 6 bases, in that order; junction bases with no gene match: 1. Here the CDR3 reads CASSQGTGGDTQYF. CDR3 nucleotide sequence: TGTGCCAGCAGCCAAGGGACAGGGGGTGATACGCAGTATTTT.

The chain has TRBV5-1 and TRBJ2-1, with D possibly being TRBD2 (7 bases). CDR3 length: 16 amino acids. Trimming took 3 bases from V and 5 from J, leaving 18 bases between them. The germline V gene has CDR1 SGHRS and CDR2 YFSETQ. CDR3 sequence: CASSSHPTGLDNEQFF. The DNA for the CDR3 is TGCGCCAGCAGCTCTCACCCGACAGGACTAGACAATGAGCAGTTCTTC.

For the CDR3, the DNA is TGTGCCAGCAGCGGTCCGGGACCTACAAGTCCCCTTCTTACTGGGAATGAGCAGTTCTTC. Its protein product is CASSGPGPTSPLLTGNEQFF. The rearrangement links TRBV28 to TRBJ2-1; perhaps D is TRBD1 or TRBD2 (5 bases each). The CDR3 sequence is 20 residues long. CDR1 MDHEN and CDR2 SYDVKM come from the germline V gene. Trimming cost V 6 bases and J 7 bases, with 34 bases left between them.

J is TRBJ1-1 and V is TRBV7-8; 8 bases map to TRBD1. Germline CDR1 SGHVS, CDR2 FQNEAQ. Unmatched junction bases numbered 4, after V lost 5 bases and J lost 11 bases. CDR3 length: 11 amino acids. The CDR3 DNA sequence: TGTGCCAGCAGCGGGGACAGGCGGGCTTTCTTT. It translates to CASSGDRRAFF.

The V and J genes are TRBV7-6 and TRBJ2-7; 11 bases agree with TRBD2. The V gene's germline CDR1 is SGHVS and CDR2 FNYEAQ. The V segment lost 4 bases and the J segment 1 base; nucleotides outside the gene matches: 6. The CDR3 covers 16 residues. CDR3 in amino acids: CASSSPTSGGSYEQYF. CDR3 DNA: TGTGCCAGCAGCTCCCCAACTAGCGGGGGATCCTACGAGCAGTACTTC.

The chain is built from TRBV13 and TRBJ1-2; D is possibly TRBD1 (6 bases). CDR1 is PRHDT, CDR2 FYEKMQ, per germline (reference sequence). This CDR3 spans 13 amino acids. Trimming cost V 7 bases and J 5 bases, with 14 bases left between them. The CDR3 bases are TGTGCCAGCAAGGGGAGGGGGGCTTATGGCTACACCTTC. It yields the protein CASKGRGAYGYTF.

The V call is TRBV27, the J call TRBJ2-7, with TRBD1 matching over 10 bases. CDR1 and CDR2 (germline): MNHEY, SMNVEV (reference sequence). V gave up 6 bases and J gave up 2 bases; unmatched junction bases: 1. The CDR3 has 13 amino acids. Here the CDR3 reads CASRDRGPYEQYF. The CDR3, as DNA: TGTGCCAGCAGAGACAGGGGGCCCTACGAGCAGTACTTC.

The chain is built from TRBV5-1 and TRBJ2-1; no definite D call. Germline CDR1 is SGHRS and CDR2 is YFSETQ. CDR3 length equals 15 residues. V shed 4 bases and J shed 1 base, with 12 bases lying between them. The CDR3: CASSGEVGSYNEQFF. CDR3 in DNA: TGCGCCAGCAGCGGGGAAGTGGGGTCCTACAATGAGCAGTTCTTC.

The gene calls are TRBV7-9 and TRBJ2-3, with unresolved D. V lost 1 base and J lost 0, with 8 bases in between. This CDR3 region has 15 residues. Germline V gene sequence: CDR1 SEHNR, CDR2 FQNEAQ (reference sequence). CDR3 sequence (DNA): TGTGCCAGCAGCTTAGGGGCTTTTAGCACAGATACGCAGTATTTT. This gives the protein CASSLGAFSTDTQYF.

This clone was detected a few times. For the CDR3, the DNA is TGTGCCAGCAGCTCCGGACAGCTAATCTACGAGCAGTACTTC. Protein sequence: CASSSGQLIYEQYF. This chain uses TRBV5-4 with TRBJ2-7; tentative D call: TRBD1 (6 bases). The CDR3 covers 14 residues. CDR1 is SGHNT and CDR2 is YYREEE in the germline V gene (reference sequence). V lost 3 bases and J lost 3, with 13 bases in between.

V usage is TRBV5-6 and J usage is TRBJ2-2, with D uncertain. The germline gives CDR1 SGHDT, CDR2 YYEEEE. V was cut by 4 bases and J by 0 bases, with 10 bases left in between. This CDR3 is built from 15 residues. The CDR3 spells CASSVAGPNTGELFF. As DNA, the CDR3 is TGTGCCAGCAGCGTGGCCGGGCCGAACACCGGGGAGCTGTTTTTT.

This sequence joins TRBV19 and TRBJ1-2; 8 nucleotides match TRBD1. Germline-derived CDR1 and CDR2 are LNHDA and SQIVND (reference sequence). V lost 1 base and J lost 2; bases outside the gene matches: 3. This CDR3 is built from 15 residues. This chain's CDR3 is CASSIVHRGNYGYTF. The CDR3 bases are TGTGCCAGTAGTATAGTGCACAGGGGGAACTATGGCTACACCTTC.

The gene calls are TRBV27 and TRBJ2-7; either TRBD1 or TRBD2 may fit D (7 bases each). Germline V lookup: CDR1 MNHEY, CDR2 SMNVEV (reference sequence). This CDR3 is 16 amino acids long. Trimming removed 3 bases at V and 0 bases at J, with 15 bases between. CDR3 residues: CASSFAGGAGSYEQYF. The CDR3 nucleotides read TGTGCCAGCAGTTTCGCAGGGGGGGCTGGCTCCTACGAGCAGTACTTC.

The chain links TRBV5-8 to TRBJ2-3; no reliable D call. The CDR3 runs 11 residues. From germline, CDR1 is SGHTS and CDR2 YDEGEE. The V gene lost 3 bases and the J gene lost 4 bases, with 3 bases spanning the gap. CDR3 sequence: CASSSPDTQYF. The CDR3 DNA reads as TGTGCCAGCAGCTCTCCAGATACGCAGTATTTT.

V usage is TRBV29-1 and J usage is TRBJ2-7; the match to TRBD1 covers 7 bases. Looked up from germline, CDR1 is SQVTM and CDR2 is ANQGSEA. CDR3 length: 14 amino acids. The V segment lost 2 bases and the J segment 4 bases; nucleotides outside the gene matches: 8. Here the CDR3 reads CSVETGAGGYEQYF. The CDR3 nucleotides are TGCAGCGTTGAAACAGGGGCTGGAGGTTACGAGCAGTACTTC.

The chain links TRBV27 to TRBJ1-5, with 7 nucleotides matching TRBD1. V was clipped by 7 bases and J by 3 bases; unmatched bases: 6. Germline V lookup: CDR1 MNHEY, CDR2 SMNVEV (reference sequence). The CDR3 is made up of 14 amino acids. The CDR3 loop is CASTTTGFNQPQHF. The CDR3 nucleotides are TGTGCCAGCACCACGACAGGGTTCAATCAGCCCCAGCATTTT.

The rearrangement links TRBV19 to TRBJ2-1; D possibly corresponds to TRBD2 (5 bases). Trimming removed 4 bases at V and 6 bases at J, with 10 bases between. Germline V gives CDR1 LNHDA, CDR2 SQIVND (reference sequence). The CDR3 extends over 13 amino acids. DNA for the CDR3: TGTGCCAGTAGTAACGGACTCGCCAATGAGCAGTTCTTC. This codes for CASSNGLANEQFF.

V usage is TRBV27 and J usage is TRBJ2-3, with D tentatively TRBD1 (6 bases). Germline V gene sequence: CDR1 MNHEY, CDR2 SMNVEV (reference sequence). The CDR3 consists of 13 residues. V lost 6 bases and J lost 10, with 17 bases in between. The CDR3 DNA is TGTGCCAGCAGATGGGGGCCCACAGGTGCGCAGTATTTT. This encodes CASRWGPTGAQYF.

The J gene is TRBJ2-2, the V gene TRBV11-2; D is ambiguous. This CDR3 has 16 amino acids. Germline assignment: CDR1 SGHAT and CDR2 FQNNGV. V was trimmed by 5 bases and J by 7 bases, leaving 20 bases between them. The CDR3, as DNA: TGTGCCAGCAGCCCCCGGCTCAGTCCAATGGGCGGGGAGCTGTTTTTT. Residues: CASSPRLSPMGGELFF.

V is TRBV19 and J is TRBJ2-2; either TRBD1 or TRBD2 may fit D (6 bases each). The CDR3 runs 15 residues. Trimming stripped 6 bases from V and 3 bases from J, with 14 bases between. Germline assignment: CDR1 LNHDA and CDR2 SQIVND (reference sequence). CDR3 nucleotide sequence: TGTGCCAGTAGAATACCGGGGGCGCACACCGGGGAGCTGTTTTTT. Its protein is CASRIPGAHTGELFF.

The chain has TRBV7-9 and TRBJ2-7; TRBD1 aligns across 9 bases. The CDR3 has 14 residues. Germline CDR1 reads SEHNR; CDR2 reads FQNEAQ (reference sequence). Trimming cost V 5 bases and J 6 bases; bases outside gene matches: 8. The CDR3, as DNA: TGTGCCAGCAGCCCGGCCGACAGGGGGGGCGAGCAGTACTTC. Translated: CASSPADRGGEQYF.

The chain joins TRBV29-1 to TRBJ2-7; unclear D gene. This CDR3 comprises 12 residues. V shed 8 bases and J shed 2 bases, with 13 bases lying between them. The germline gives CDR1 SQVTM, CDR2 ANQGSEA. The CDR3 DNA is TGCAGCTTGATGACGGATGCCTACGAGCAGTACTTC. This gives the protein CSLMTDAYEQYF.

This chain's CDR3 is CASSQDGSSRMIGELFF. CDR3 DNA sequence: TGTGCCAGCAGCCAAGATGGGAGTTCGCGGATGATCGGGGAGCTGTTTTTT. The chain employs TRBV4-2 and TRBJ2-2; possible D gene TRBD2, 5 bases. The germline V gene has CDR1 LGHNA and CDR2 YNFKEQ. The CDR3 totals 17 residues. The germline V and J ends were trimmed by 0 bases and 7 bases, with 18 bases remaining between them.

The CDR3 sequence: CASSITASSNEQFF. In DNA form, the CDR3 reads TGTGCCAGTAGTATTACGGCGAGTTCCAATGAGCAGTTCTTC. This sequence joins TRBV19 and TRBJ2-1; D is ambiguous. Germline-derived CDR1 and CDR2 are LNHDA and SQIVND (reference sequence). The germline V and J ends were trimmed by 3 bases and 6 bases, with 12 bases remaining between them. CDR3 length equals 14 residues. Full variable domain (outside the CDR3, taken from reference TRBV19 and TRBJ2-1): DGGITQSPKYLFRKEGQNVTLSCEQNLNHDAMYWYRQDPGQGLRLIYYSQIVNDFQKGDIAEGYSVSREKKESFPLTVTSAQKNPTAFYLCASSITASSNEQFFGPGTRLTVL.

The table lists this clone with a count of one. V gene TRBV6-5 combines with J gene TRBJ1-1, with no clear D. Germline CDR1 reads MNHEY; CDR2 reads SVGAGI. Trimming removed 4 bases at V and 5 bases at J, with 14 bases between. The CDR3 is 14 residues long. DNA for the CDR3: TGTGCCAGCAGTTCCGACAATTCGGGGACTGAAGCTTTCTTT. Protein sequence: CASSSDNSGTEAFF.

The chain couples TRBV5-1 to TRBJ2-5, with D hard to call. Germline values: CDR1 SGHRS, CDR2 YFSETQ. V lost 4 bases and J lost 1, with 2 bases in between. CDR3 length equals 11 residues. In DNA, the CDR3 is TGCGCCAGCAGCGCCCAAGAGACCCAGTACTTC. The encoded protein is CASSAQETQYF.

V usage is TRBV7-3 and J usage is TRBJ2-4, with D perhaps TRBD2 (6 bases). Trimming removed 2 bases from V and 10 bases from J, with 12 bases in between. Germline CDR1 is SGHTA and CDR2 is FQGTGA. This CDR3 region has 13 residues. CDR3 loop: CASSLGGEEIQYF. CDR3 nucleotides: TGTGCCAGCAGCTTAGGCGGGGAAGAAATTCAGTACTTC.

The chain carries TRBV7-9 and TRBJ2-1; D unresolved. V dropped 3 bases and J dropped 7 bases, with 16 bases sitting between them. This CDR3 spans 15 amino acids. Germline values: CDR1 SEHNR, CDR2 FQNEAQ (reference sequence). CDR3 sequence: CASSFSVAKDNEQFF. CDR3 DNA sequence: TGTGCCAGCAGCTTCTCGGTAGCAAAAGATAATGAGCAGTTCTTC.

This rearrangement joins TRBV19 to TRBJ2-7; D is unresolved. Deletions cut 6 bases from V and 1 base from J, with 7 bases between. The V gene's germline CDR1 is LNHDA and CDR2 SQIVND (reference sequence). CDR3 length equals 12 residues. CDR3 nucleotides: TGTGCCAGTAGGAGCCTTTCCTACGAGCAGTACTTC. Protein product: CASRSLSYEQYF.